This T cell receptor (beta chain) was identified during a study of cytomegalovirus exposure and HLA in healthy donors. About this clone: The antigen is unknown.

Study-level points and caveats: A later analysis reportedly found fewer N-insertions in an Asian-associated ancestry cluster than the roughly 670-donor mean.

The V end was cut by 6 bases, the J end by 0 bases, with 9 bases between. Germline lookup yields CDR1 LNHDA and CDR2 SQIVND (reference sequence). The CDR3 consists of 14 residues. Primers included in the PCR were 60 Vbeta and 13 Jbeta primers. Sequencing was performed with immunoSEQ multiplex PCR; in TCRdb, only in-frame clones are kept and a portion is missing. The table shows approximately 140,000 clones, with around 75% occurring only once. This chain uses TRBV19 with TRBJ1-5; the D is unclear. Sequencing was done on a sample of PBMCs. The clonotype originates from a human donor in good health. The CDR3 loop is CASRNSYSNQPQHF. CDR3 bases: TGTGCCAGTAGAAACAGCTATAGCAATCAGCCCCAGCATTTT.